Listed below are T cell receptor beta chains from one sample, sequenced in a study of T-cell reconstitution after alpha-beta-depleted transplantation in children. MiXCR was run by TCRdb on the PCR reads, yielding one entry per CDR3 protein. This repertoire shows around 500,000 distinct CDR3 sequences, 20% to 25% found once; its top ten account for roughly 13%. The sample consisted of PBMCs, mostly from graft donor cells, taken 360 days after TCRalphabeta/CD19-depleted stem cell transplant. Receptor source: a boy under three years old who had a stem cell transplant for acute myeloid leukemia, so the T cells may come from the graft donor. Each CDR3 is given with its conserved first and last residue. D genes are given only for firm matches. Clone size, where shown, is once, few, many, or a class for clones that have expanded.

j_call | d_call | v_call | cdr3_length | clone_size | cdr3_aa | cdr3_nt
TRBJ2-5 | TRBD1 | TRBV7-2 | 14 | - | CASSWTGGSETQYF | TGTGCCAGCAGCTGGACAGGGGGTTCAGAGACCCAGTACTTC
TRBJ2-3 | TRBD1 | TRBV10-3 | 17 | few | CAISLLDRSISTDTQYF | TGTGCCATCAGCCTATTGGACAGGTCTATTAGCACAGATACGCAGTATTTT
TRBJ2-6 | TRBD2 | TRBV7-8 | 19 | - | CASSHPIGGDALGANVLTF | TGTGCCAGCAGCCATCCCATCGGGGGGGACGCTCTTGGGGCCAACGTCCTGACTTTC
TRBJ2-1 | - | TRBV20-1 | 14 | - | CSAMVRDQNNERFF | TGCAGTGCTATGGTTCGGGACCAAAACAATGAGCGGTTCTTC
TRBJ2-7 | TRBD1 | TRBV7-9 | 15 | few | CASSFTTGEPYEQYF | TGTGCCAGCAGCTTCACAACAGGGGAGCCCTACGAGCAGTACTTC
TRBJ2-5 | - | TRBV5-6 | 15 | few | CASSFYGEIGKTQYF | TGTGCCAGCAGCTTCTACGGGGAAATTGGAAAGACCCAGTACTTC
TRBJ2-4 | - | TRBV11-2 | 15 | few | CASSSRGTYRNIQYF | TGTGCCAGCAGCTCCCGGGGGACATATAGAAACATTCAGTACTTC
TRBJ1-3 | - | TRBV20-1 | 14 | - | CSARGRESGNTIYF | TGCAGTGCTAGAGGGCGGGAGTCAGGAAACACCATATATTTT
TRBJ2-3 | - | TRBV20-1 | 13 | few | CSARGLPADTQYF | TGCAGTGCTCGGGGGCTACCCGCAGATACGCAGTATTTT
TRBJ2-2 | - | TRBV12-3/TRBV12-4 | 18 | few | CASNKLDTWGQGTGELFF | TGTGCCAGCAACAAACTAGACACATGGGGCCAGGGCACCGGGGAGCTGTTTTTT
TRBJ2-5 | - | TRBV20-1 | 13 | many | CSARATRGETQYF | TGCAGTGCTAGAGCGACTAGAGGAGAGACCCAGTACTTC
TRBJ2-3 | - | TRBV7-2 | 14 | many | CASSLWSSTDTQYF | TGTGCCAGCAGCTTATGGTCCAGCACAGATACGCAGTATTTT
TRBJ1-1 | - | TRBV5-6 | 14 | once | CASSRPTVNTEAFF | TGTGCCAGCAGCCGACCGACGGTGAACACTGAAGCTTTCTTT
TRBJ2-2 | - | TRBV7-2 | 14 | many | CASSPPWTAGELFF | TGTGCCAGCAGCCCCCCCTGGACTGCTGGGGAGCTGTTTTTT
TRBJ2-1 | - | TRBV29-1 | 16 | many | CSAVKLRGWTYNEQFF | TGCAGCGCCGTAAAACTCCGGGGTTGGACCTACAATGAGCAGTTCTTC
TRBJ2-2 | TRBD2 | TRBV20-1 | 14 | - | CSALAGGGTGELFF | TGCAGTGCTTTAGCGGGGGGAGGCACCGGGGAGCTGTTTTTT
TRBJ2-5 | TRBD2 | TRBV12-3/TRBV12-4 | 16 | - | CASSPTSGGARETQYF | TGTGCCAGCAGCCCCACTAGCGGGGGGGCCCGAGAGACCCAGTACTTC
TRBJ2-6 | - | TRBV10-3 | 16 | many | CAIRPWGYSGANVLTF | TGTGCCATCAGGCCATGGGGGTACTCTGGGGCCAACGTCCTGACTTTC
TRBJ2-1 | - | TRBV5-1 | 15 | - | CASSAGQSSYNEQFF | TGCGCCAGCAGCGCAGGACAGAGCTCCTACAATGAGCAGTTCTTC
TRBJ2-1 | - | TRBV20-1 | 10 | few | CSAQGVQGIF | TGCAGTGCTCAGGGTGTTCAGGGAATCTTC
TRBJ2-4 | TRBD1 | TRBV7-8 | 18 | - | CASSPLRDRATSKNIQYF | TGTGCCAGCAGCCCCCTCCGGGACAGGGCGACTAGTAAAAACATTCAGTACTTC
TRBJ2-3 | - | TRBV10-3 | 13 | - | CAISEGEGDTQYF | TGTGCCATCAGTGAGGGGGAAGGAGATACGCAGTATTTT
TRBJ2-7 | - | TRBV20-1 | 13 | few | CSAPDRVTYEQYF | TGCAGTGCTCCGGACCGGGTTACTTACGAGCAGTACTTC
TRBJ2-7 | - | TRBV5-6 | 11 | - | CASSRNGEQYF | TGTGCCAGCAGCCGGAACGGGGAGCAGTACTTC
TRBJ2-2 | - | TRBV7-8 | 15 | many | CASSLPSRRTGELFF | TGTGCCAGCAGCTTACCCTCGAGGCGTACCGGGGAGCTGTTTTTT
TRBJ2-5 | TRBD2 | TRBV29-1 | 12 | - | CSGGRGMETQYF | TGCAGCGGAGGGCGGGGGATGGAGACCCAGTACTTC
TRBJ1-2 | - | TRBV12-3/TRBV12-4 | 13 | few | CASSQTGTYGYTF | TGTGCCAGCAGTCAAACAGGGACCTATGGCTACACCTTC
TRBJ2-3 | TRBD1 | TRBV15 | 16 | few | CATSASGTGSTDTQYF | TGTGCCACCAGCGCGTCCGGGACAGGGAGCACAGATACGCAGTATTTT
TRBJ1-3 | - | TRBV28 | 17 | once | CASSLRFPGIQGNTIYF | TGTGCCAGCAGTTTGAGGTTTCCGGGCATCCAGGGAAACACCATATATTTT
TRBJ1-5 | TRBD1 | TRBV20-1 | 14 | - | CSAPLTGAGQPQHF | TGCAGTGCCCCGCTGACAGGGGCTGGTCAGCCCCAGCATTTT